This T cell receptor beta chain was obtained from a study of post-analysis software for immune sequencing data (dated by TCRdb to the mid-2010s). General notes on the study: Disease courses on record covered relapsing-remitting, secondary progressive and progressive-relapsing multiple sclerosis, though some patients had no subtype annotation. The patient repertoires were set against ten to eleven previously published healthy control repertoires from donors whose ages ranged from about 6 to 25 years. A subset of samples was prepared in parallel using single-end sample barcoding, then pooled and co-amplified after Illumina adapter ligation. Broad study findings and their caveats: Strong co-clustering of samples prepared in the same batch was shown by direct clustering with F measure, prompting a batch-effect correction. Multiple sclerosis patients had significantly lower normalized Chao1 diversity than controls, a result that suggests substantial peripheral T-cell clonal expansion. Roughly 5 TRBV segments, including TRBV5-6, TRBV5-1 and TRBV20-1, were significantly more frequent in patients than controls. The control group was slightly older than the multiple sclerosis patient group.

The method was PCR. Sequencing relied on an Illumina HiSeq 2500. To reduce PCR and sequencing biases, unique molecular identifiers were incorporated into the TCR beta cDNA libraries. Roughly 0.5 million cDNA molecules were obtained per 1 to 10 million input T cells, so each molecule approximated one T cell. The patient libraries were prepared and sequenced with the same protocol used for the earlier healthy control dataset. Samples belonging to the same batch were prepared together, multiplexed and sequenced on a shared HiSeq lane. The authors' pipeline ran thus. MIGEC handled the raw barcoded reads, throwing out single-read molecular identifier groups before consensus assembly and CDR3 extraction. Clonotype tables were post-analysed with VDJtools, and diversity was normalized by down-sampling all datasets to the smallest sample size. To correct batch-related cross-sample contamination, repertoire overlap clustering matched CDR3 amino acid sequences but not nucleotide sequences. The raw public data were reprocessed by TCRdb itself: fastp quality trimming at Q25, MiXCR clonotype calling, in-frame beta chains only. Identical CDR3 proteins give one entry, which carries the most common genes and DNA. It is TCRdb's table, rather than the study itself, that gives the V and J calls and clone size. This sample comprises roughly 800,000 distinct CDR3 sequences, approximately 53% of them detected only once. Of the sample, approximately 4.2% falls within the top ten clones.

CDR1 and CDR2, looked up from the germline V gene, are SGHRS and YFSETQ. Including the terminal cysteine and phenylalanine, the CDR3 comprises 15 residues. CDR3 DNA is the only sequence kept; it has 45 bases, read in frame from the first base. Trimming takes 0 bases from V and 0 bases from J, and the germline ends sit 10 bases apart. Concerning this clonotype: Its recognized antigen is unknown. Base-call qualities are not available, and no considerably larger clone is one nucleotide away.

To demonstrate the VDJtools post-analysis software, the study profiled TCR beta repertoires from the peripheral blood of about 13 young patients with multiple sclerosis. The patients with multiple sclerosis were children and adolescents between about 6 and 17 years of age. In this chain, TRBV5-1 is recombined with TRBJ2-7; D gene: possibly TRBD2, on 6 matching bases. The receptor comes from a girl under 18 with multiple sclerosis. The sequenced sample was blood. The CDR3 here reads CASSLERAYSYEQYF. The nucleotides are TGCGCCAGCAGCTTGGAGCGGGCCTACTCCTACGAGCAGTACTTC.